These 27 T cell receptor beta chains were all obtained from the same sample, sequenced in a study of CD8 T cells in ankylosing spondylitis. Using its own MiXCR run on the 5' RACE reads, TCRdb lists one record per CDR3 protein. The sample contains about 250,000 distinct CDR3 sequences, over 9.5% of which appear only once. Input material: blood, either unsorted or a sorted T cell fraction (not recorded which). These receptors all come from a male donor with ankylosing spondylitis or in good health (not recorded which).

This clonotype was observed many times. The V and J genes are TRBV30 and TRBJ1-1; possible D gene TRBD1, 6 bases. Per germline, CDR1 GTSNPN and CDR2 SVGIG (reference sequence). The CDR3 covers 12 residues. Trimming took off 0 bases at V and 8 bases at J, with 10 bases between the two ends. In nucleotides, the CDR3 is TGTGCCTGGAGTGTCCCGGGGGCGGAAGCTTTCTTT. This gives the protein CAWSVPGAEAFF.

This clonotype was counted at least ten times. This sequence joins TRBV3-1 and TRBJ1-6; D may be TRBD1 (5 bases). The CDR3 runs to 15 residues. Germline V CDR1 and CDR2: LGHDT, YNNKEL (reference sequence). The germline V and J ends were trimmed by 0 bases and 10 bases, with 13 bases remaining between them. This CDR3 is CASSQEAGSRSPLHF. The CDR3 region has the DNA TGTGCCAGCAGCCAAGAAGCAGGGAGTAGGTCACCCCTCCACTTT. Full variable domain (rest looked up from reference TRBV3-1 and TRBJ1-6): DTAVSQTPKYLVTQMGNDKSIKCEQNLGHDTMYWYKQDSKKFLKIMFSYNNKELIINETVPNRFSPKSPDKAHLNLHINSLELGDSAVYFCASSQEAGSRSPLHFGNGTRLTVT.

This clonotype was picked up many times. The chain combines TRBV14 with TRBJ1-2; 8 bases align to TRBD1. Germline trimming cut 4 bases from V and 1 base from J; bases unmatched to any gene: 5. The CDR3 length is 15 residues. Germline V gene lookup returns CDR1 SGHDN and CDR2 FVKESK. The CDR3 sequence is CASSLTGGVNYGYTF. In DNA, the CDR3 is TGTGCCAGCAGCCTAACAGGGGGAGTTAACTATGGCTACACCTTC.

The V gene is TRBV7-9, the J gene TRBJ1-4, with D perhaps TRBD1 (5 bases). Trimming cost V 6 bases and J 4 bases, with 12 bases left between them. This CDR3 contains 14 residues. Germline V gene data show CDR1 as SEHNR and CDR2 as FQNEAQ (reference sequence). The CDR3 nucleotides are TGTGCCAGCAGTATCGAGGGGTTTAATGAAAAACTGTTTTTT. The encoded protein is CASSIEGFNEKLFF.

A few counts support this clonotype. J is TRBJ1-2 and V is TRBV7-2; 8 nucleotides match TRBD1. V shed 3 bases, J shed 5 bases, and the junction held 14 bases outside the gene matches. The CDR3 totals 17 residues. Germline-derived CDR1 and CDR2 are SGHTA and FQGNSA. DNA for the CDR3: TGTGCCAGCAGCTTCTCGACAGGGGTTCAGGGACTATATGGCTACACCTTC. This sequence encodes CASSFSTGVQGLYGYTF.

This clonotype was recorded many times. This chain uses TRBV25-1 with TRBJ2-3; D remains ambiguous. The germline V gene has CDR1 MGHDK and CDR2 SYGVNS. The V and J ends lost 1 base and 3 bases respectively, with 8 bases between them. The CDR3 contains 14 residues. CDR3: CASSEWGSTDTQYF. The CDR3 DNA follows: TGTGCCAGCAGTGAATGGGGAAGTACAGATACGCAGTATTTT.

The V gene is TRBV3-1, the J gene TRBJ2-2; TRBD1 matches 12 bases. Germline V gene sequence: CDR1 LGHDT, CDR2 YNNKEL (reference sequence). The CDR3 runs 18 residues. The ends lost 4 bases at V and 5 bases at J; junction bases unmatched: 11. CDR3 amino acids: CASSPLGTGGRKTGELFF. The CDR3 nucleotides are TGTGCCAGCAGCCCCCTCGGGACAGGGGGCCGAAAGACCGGGGAGCTGTTTTTT.

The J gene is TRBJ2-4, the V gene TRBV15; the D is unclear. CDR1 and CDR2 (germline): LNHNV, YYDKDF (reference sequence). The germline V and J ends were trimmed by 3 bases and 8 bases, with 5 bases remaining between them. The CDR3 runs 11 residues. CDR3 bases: TGTGCCACCAGCAGGGTAGACATTCAGTACTTC. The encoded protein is CATSRVDIQYF.

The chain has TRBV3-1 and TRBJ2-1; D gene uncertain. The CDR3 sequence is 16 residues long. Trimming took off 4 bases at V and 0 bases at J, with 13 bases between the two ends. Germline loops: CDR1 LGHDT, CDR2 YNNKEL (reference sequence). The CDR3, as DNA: TGTGCCAGCAGCCCCCGGGTGCTGAGCTCCTACAATGAGCAGTTCTTC. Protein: CASSPRVLSSYNEQFF.

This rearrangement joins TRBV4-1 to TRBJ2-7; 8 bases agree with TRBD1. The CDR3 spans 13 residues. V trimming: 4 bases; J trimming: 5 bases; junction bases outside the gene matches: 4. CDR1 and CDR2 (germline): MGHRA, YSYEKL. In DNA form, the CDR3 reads TGCGCCAGCAGCCGCCAGGACAGGGACGAGCAGTACTTC. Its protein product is CASSRQDRDEQYF.

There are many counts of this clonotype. The CDR3 sequence: CASRAQGAGDTQYF. The CDR3 bases are TGTGCCAGCAGGGCGCAGGGCGCCGGAGATACGCAGTATTTT. The V and J genes are TRBV2 and TRBJ2-3; D may be TRBD1 (5 bases). Germline V gives CDR1 SNHLY, CDR2 FYNNEI. V lost 6 bases to trimming and J lost 5 bases, with 15 bases between them. This CDR3 spans 14 amino acids.

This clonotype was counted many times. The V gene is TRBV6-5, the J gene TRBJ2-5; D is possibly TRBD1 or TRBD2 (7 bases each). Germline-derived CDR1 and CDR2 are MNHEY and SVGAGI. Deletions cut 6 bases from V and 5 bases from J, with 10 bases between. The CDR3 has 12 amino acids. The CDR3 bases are TGTGCCAGCAGCAGGGGGGGGGAGACCCAGTACTTC. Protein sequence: CASSRGGETQYF.

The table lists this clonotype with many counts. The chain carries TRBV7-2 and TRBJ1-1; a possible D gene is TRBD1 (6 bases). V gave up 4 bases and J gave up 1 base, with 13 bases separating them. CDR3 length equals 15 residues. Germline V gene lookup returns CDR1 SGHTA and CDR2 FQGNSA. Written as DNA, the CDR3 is TGTGCCAGCAGCTGGGACACTACCCCGAACACTGAAGCTTTCTTT. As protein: CASSWDTTPNTEAFF.

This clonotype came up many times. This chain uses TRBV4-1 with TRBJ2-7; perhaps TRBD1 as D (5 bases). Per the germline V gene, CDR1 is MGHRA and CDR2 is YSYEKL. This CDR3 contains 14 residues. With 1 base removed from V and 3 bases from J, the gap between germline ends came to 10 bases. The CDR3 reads CASSQAQGDYEQYF. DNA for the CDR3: TGCGCCAGCAGCCAAGCTCAAGGGGACTACGAGCAGTACTTC.

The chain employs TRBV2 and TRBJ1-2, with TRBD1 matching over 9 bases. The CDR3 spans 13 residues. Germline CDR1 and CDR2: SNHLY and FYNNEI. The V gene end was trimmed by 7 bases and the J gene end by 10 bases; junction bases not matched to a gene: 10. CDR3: CASTLDRGSLYTF. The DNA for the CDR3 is TGTGCCAGCACCCTGGACAGGGGAAGTCTCTACACCTTC.

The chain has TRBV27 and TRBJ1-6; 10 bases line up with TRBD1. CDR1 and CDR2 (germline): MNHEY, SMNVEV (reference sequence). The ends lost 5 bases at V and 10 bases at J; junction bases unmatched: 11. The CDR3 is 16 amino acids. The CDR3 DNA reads TGTGCCAGCAGTGTAACGGGACAGGGGATAAAATCACCCCTCCACTTT. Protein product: CASSVTGQGIKSPLHF.

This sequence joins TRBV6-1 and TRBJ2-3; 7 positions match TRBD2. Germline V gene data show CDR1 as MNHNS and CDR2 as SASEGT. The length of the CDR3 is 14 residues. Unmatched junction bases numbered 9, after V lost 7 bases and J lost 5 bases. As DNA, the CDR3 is TGTGCCAGCACGGAGGGAGGGGAGGGAGATACGCAGTATTTT. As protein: CASTEGGEGDTQYF.

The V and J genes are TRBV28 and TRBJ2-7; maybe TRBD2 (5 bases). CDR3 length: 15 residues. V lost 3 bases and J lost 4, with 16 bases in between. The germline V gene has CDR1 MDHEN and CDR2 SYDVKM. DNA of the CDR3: TGTGCCAGCAGTTTGCCCTCCCGGGGAAGGTACGAGCAGTACTTC. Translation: CASSLPSRGRYEQYF.

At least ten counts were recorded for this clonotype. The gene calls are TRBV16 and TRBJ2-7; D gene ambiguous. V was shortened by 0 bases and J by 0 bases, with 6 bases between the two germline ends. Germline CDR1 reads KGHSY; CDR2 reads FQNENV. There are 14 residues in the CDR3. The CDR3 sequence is CASSQSPSSYEQYF. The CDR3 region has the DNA TGTGCCAGCAGCCAATCGCCTAGCTCCTACGAGCAGTACTTC.

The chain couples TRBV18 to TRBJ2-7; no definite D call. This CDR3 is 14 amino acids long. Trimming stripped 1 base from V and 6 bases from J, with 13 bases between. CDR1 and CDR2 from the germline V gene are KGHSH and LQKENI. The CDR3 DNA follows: TGTGCCAGCTCACCACAGTTGATCCGCGGCGAGCAGTACTTC. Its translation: CASSPQLIRGEQYF.

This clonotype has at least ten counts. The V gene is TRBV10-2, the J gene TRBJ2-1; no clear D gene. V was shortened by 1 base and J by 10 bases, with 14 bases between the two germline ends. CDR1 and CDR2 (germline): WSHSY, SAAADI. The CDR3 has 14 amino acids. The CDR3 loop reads CASSEWRRPNEQFF. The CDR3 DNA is TGCGCCAGCAGTGAGTGGAGACGGCCGAACGAGCAGTTCTTC.

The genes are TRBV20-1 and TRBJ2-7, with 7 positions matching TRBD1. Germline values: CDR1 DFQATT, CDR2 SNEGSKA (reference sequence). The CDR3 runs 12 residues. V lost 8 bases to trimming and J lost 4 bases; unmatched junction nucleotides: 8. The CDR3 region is CSMTGTGYEQYF. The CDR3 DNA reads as TGCAGTATGACAGGGACGGGTTACGAGCAGTACTTC.

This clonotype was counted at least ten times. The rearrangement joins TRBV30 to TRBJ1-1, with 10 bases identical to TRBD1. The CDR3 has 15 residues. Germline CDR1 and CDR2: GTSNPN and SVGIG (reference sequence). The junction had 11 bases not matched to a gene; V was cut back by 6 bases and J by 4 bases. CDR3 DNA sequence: TGTGCCTGCCACCGGGGACAGGGGCTGAGCACTGAAGCTTTCTTT. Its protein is CACHRGQGLSTEAFF.

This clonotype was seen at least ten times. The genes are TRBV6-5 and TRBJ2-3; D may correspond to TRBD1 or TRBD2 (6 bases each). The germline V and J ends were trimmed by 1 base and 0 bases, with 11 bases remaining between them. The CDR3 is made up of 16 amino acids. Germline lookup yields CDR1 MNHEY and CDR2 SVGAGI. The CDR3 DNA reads TGTGCCAGCAGTTACTTCGGGGGCCGTAGCACAGATACGCAGTATTTT. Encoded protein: CASSYFGGRSTDTQYF.

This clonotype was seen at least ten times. CDR3 amino acids: CASSLELRDYEQYF. The CDR3 DNA follows: TGCGCCAGCAGCTTGGAATTACGGGACTACGAGCAGTACTTC. V gene TRBV5-1 combines with J gene TRBJ2-7, with D maybe TRBD2 (5 bases). The V and J ends lost 0 bases and 3 bases respectively, with 10 bases between them. Per germline, CDR1 SGHRS and CDR2 YFSETQ. The length of the CDR3 is 14 residues.

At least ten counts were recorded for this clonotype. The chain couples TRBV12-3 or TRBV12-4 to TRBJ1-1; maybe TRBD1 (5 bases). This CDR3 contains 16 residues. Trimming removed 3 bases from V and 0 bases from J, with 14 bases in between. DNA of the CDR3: TGTGCCAGCAGTTTTGGCGGGACGGGGATGAACACTGAAGCTTTCTTT. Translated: CASSFGGTGMNTEAFF.

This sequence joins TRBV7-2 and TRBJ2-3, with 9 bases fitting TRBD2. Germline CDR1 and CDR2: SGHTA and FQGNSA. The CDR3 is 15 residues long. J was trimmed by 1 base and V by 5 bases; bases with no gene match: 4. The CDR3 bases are TGTGCCAGCAGCCGGGCGGGAGGGGGCACAGATACGCAGTATTTT. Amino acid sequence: CASSRAGGGTDTQYF.